This T cell receptor beta chain came from a study of blood T cell repertoires in COVID-19. Study details: Samples came from the United States, Italy and Spain, spanning acute and convalescent COVID-19.

Enrolment of Seattle patients took place during active infection, and they were followed longitudinally. Data came from immunoSEQ multiplex PCR; TCRdb stores just in-frame clones and leaves some out. The sample holds 250,000 or so clones, around 88% seen once. Sequencing used peripheral blood. This clonotype was obtained from a woman aged 25 to 39 with COVID-19, enrolled during active disease.

CDR3 sequence reads: CASSSGLAGRSTDTQYF. CDR3 nucleotides: TGTGCCAGCAGTTCGGGACTAGCGGGAAGAAGCACAGATACGCAGTATTTT. The V and J genes are TRBV27 and TRBJ2-3, with 13 bases identical to TRBD2. V was pared by 4 bases and J by 0 bases, with 4 bases of the junction left unmatched. Germline V lookup: CDR1 MNHEY, CDR2 SMNVEV (reference sequence). The CDR3 length is 17 residues.